These 11 T cell receptor beta chains originate from one sample sequenced in a study of T cell repertoires in cytomegalovirus infection. One entry per CDR3 protein, called by TCRdb with MiXCR from the reads. The data contain more than 500,000 distinct CDR3 sequences, about 15% of them singletons. Sequenced sample: CD8+ T cells from PBMCs. Every receptor here comes from a human donor in good health (CMV status not recorded). Some clones in this sample may be carry-over from other donors' samples.

For this clonotype: This sequence may be a read error, since a much larger clone differs from it by one base. The chain joins TRBV27 to TRBJ2-1, with 15 bases that match TRBD2. Per the germline V gene, CDR1 is MNHEY and CDR2 is SMNVEV (reference sequence). The CDR3 spans 16 residues. CDR3 sequence: CASSLWTSGGADEQLF. As DNA, the CDR3 is TGTGCCAGCAGTCTTTGGACTAGCGGGGGGGCCGATGAGCAGTTATTC.

This clonotype was recorded many times. This sequence joins TRBV12-3 or TRBV12-4 and TRBJ1-5; D gene ambiguous. The CDR3 has 14 residues. V shed 5 bases and J shed 0 bases, with 8 bases lying between them. CDR3 region: CASSTTDSNQPQHF. The CDR3 DNA reads TGTGCCAGCAGTACGACGGATAGCAATCAGCCCCAGCATTTT.

This clonotype was seen at least ten times. The chain links TRBV2 to TRBJ1-1; D unclear. Trimming took off 6 bases at V and 6 bases at J, with 8 bases between the two ends. The CDR3 contains 11 residues. CDR1 is SNHLY, CDR2 FYNNEI, per germline. The CDR3 loop is CASSPTPEAFF. The DNA for the CDR3 is TGTGCCAGCAGCCCCACCCCTGAAGCTTTCTTT.

This clonotype was recorded a few times. The CDR3 spells CASSQGTGGIQYF. The DNA of the CDR3 is TGCGCCAGCAGCCAGGGGACAGGGGGCATTCAGTACTTC. The V and J genes are TRBV4-1 and TRBJ2-4; 11 bases match TRBD1. Germline trimming cut 3 bases from V and 9 bases from J; bases unmatched to any gene: 1. CDR1 is MGHRA, CDR2 YSYEKL, per germline. This CDR3 is 13 amino acids long.

This clonotype was counted many times. The chain employs TRBV7-8 and TRBJ1-4; D possibly corresponds to TRBD1 (6 bases). Per the germline V gene, CDR1 is SGHVS and CDR2 is FQNEAQ. V was clipped by 0 bases and J by 4 bases, with 9 bases between them. The CDR3 covers 15 residues. The CDR3 region is CASSLAGRGNEKLFF. The CDR3 nucleotides read TGTGCCAGCAGCTTAGCCGGCAGGGGTAATGAAAAACTGTTTTTT.

This clonotype was seen at least ten times. V is TRBV7-8 and J is TRBJ2-7; 7 bases map to TRBD2. Germline trimming cut 6 bases from V and 0 bases from J; bases unmatched to any gene: 5. Germline CDR1 is SGHVS and CDR2 is FQNEAQ. The CDR3 covers 14 residues. For the CDR3, the DNA is TGTGCCAGCAGAGCGGGGTATAGCTCCTACGAGCAGTACTTC. Its translation is CASRAGYSSYEQYF.

This sequence joins TRBV10-3 and TRBJ1-2; D not resolved. Germline V gene lookup returns CDR1 ENHRY and CDR2 SYGVKD. CDR3 length: 16 residues. The V gene lost 4 bases and the J gene lost 0 bases, with 15 bases spanning the gap. CDR3 in amino acids: CAISGLINSTNYGYTF. The DNA for the CDR3 is TGTGCCATCAGTGGACTTATAAACTCCACTAACTATGGCTACACCTTC.

This clonotype came up many times. V and J are TRBV7-9 and TRBJ2-1; possible D gene TRBD2, 5 bases. The germline V gene encodes CDR1 SEHNR and CDR2 FQNEAQ (reference sequence). The V gene lost 1 base and the J gene lost 5 bases, with 15 bases spanning the gap. The CDR3 extends over 16 amino acids. CDR3 nucleotide sequence: TGTGCCAGCAGCTTAGTTAGGGCTAGCAGAAACAATGAGCAGTTCTTC. This gives the protein CASSLVRASRNNEQFF.

This clonotype was seen ten or more times. The J gene is TRBJ2-3, the V gene TRBV7-6; 9 bases are shared with TRBD1. Germline V gives CDR1 SGHVS, CDR2 FNYEAQ. Losses at the gene ends were 5 bases for V and 5 bases for J; bases not matched to a gene: 11. CDR3 size: 16 residues. CDR3 residues: CASSPRTGEAIDTQYF. The CDR3 DNA reads as TGTGCCAGCAGCCCGAGGACAGGGGAGGCCATAGATACGCAGTATTTT. The full variable domain, rest sourced from reference TRBV7-6 and TRBJ2-3, is GAGVSQSPRYKVTKRGQDVALRCDPISGHVSLYWYRQALGQGPEFLTYFNYEAQQDKSGLPNDRFSAERPEGSISTLTIQRTEQRDSAMYRCASSPRTGEAIDTQYFGPGTRLTVL.

J is TRBJ2-5 and V is TRBV24-1; no clear D. The CDR3 is made up of 15 amino acids. V gave up 9 bases and J gave up 1 base, with 17 bases separating them. Germline CDR1 and CDR2: KGHDR and SFDVKD. CDR3: CATRSGSDIQETQYF. For the CDR3, the DNA is TGTGCCACCCGTTCGGGCAGCGATATCCAAGAGACCCAGTACTTC.

This clonotype was detected a few times. V gene TRBV13 combines with J gene TRBJ2-6, with D perhaps matching TRBD2 (5 bases). Per germline, CDR1 PRHDT and CDR2 FYEKMQ (reference sequence). The V gene lost 0 bases and the J gene lost 0 bases, with 12 bases spanning the gap. CDR3 length: 18 amino acids. CDR3: CASSLGSGVSSGANVLTF. In DNA, the CDR3 is TGTGCCAGCAGCTTAGGTTCCGGGGTTAGCTCTGGGGCCAACGTCCTGACTTTC.